The 5 T cell receptor beta chains below were found in one sample sequenced in a study of tumour-infiltrating T cells in Burkitt lymphoma. Using immunoSEQ multiplex PCR, the repertoire was profiled, and TCRdb retains in-frame clones only, with some absent. The table shows some 13,000 clones, with 60% to 80% occurring only once. Material: tumor tissue. The receptors originated from a human donor with diffuse large B-cell lymphoma.

This chain uses TRBV4-1 with TRBJ2-7, with 11 bases fitting TRBD2. CDR3 length equals 15 residues. CDR1 is MGHRA and CDR2 is YSYEKL in the germline V gene. Germline trimming cut 2 bases from V and 1 base from J; bases unmatched to any gene: 1. DNA for the CDR3: TGCGCCAGCAGCCAAAGACTAGCGGGGTCCTACGAGCAGTACTTC. It specifies CASSQRLAGSYEQYF.

This chain joins TRBV4-1 and TRBJ1-1; no reliable D call. Germline V lookup: CDR1 MGHRA, CDR2 YSYEKL. V was pared by 4 bases and J by 10 bases, with 19 bases between. The CDR3 runs to 14 residues. The CDR3 protein is CASSPRTQEMGAFF. The DNA of the CDR3 is TGCGCCAGCAGCCCACGGACCCAGGAGATGGGAGCTTTCTTT.

This chain connects TRBV19 to TRBJ2-5, with D perhaps TRBD1 or TRBD2 (6 bases each). Between the trimmed V and J ends, which lost 8 bases and 5 bases, there was a span of 21 bases. Germline values: CDR1 LNHDA, CDR2 SQIVND (reference sequence). CDR3 length equals 15 residues. The CDR3 here is CASVGDRDGGETQYF. The CDR3 bases are TGTGCCAGTGTAGGGGACCGGGACGGGGGCGAGACCCAGTACTTC.

The chain employs TRBV5-1 and TRBJ2-1, with 7 positions matching TRBD2. Germline CDR1 is SGHRS and CDR2 is YFSETQ. Losses at the gene ends were 6 bases for V and 4 bases for J; bases not matched to a gene: 4. This CDR3 region has 13 residues. The CDR3 loop reads CASTLGGYNEQFF. In DNA, the CDR3 is TGCGCCAGCACCCTGGGAGGGTACAATGAGCAGTTCTTC.

This chain joins TRBV28 and TRBJ1-5; no clear D. CDR1 MDHEN and CDR2 SYDVKM come from the germline V gene. The CDR3 consists of 15 residues. The germline V and J ends were trimmed by 6 bases and 0 bases, with 12 bases remaining between them. The CDR3 spells CASRVGFPSNQPQHF. The CDR3 DNA sequence: TGTGCCAGCAGGGTGGGGTTTCCTAGCAATCAGCCCCAGCATTTT.